This TCR beta chain was obtained from a study of blood T cell repertoires in COVID-19. Method: immunoSEQ multiplex PCR; TCRdb's copy keeps in-frame clones and lacks some. The sample shows around 400,000 clones, around 87% of them seen only once. This CDR3 spans 13 amino acids. Losses at the gene ends were 7 bases for V and 6 bases for J; bases not matched to a gene: 2. The germline CDR1 and CDR2 sequences are MDHEN and SYDVKM. This chain joins TRBV28 and TRBJ1-6; 8 nucleotides agree with TRBD1. This clonotype was sampled from a woman aged 25 to 39 with COVID-19, enrolled during active disease. Sequencing used peripheral blood. The CDR3 DNA sequence: TGTGCCAGCATCGACAGGGGTAATTCACCCCTCCACTTT. Its translation is CASIDRGNSPLHF.